These 8 T cell receptor beta chains were all obtained from the same sample, sequenced in a study of CD8 T cells in Susac syndrome. RNA was extracted with the RNeasy kit, and a quantity of roughly 0.45 to 1 ug was reverse transcribed using random hexamers. One entry per CDR3 protein, called by TCRdb with MiXCR from the immunoSEQ multiplex PCR reads. The sample lists over 100,000 distinct CDR3 sequences; roughly 95% were seen once. Sequencing was done on a sample of CD4+ T cells from PBMCs. The receptors shown here come from a human donor with Susac syndrome.

This rearrangement joins TRBV5-1 to TRBJ2-7, with 8 bases identical to TRBD1. The V segment lost 4 bases and the J segment 5 bases; nucleotides outside the gene matches: 11. The CDR3 loop spans 15 amino acids. Germline assignment: CDR1 SGHRS and CDR2 YFSETQ. The CDR3 bases are TGCGCCAGCAGCCAAGGATGGGGGACAGGTAACGAGCAGTACTTC. It translates to CASSQGWGTGNEQYF.

V is TRBV29-1 and J is TRBJ2-1; D could derive from TRBD1 or TRBD2 (5 bases each). The CDR3 totals 12 residues. Germline V gene sequence: CDR1 SQVTM, CDR2 ANQGSEA. V was pared by 7 bases and J by 12 bases, with 19 bases between. The chain's CDR3 is CSGGSEGIGQFF. Here the CDR3 DNA reads TGCAGCGGCGGTTCTGAGGGGATTGGGCAGTTCTTC.

This clonotype showed up just once. DNA for the CDR3: TGCAGTGCTAGACACGGACAGGGTGATCAGCCCCAGCATTTT. Protein sequence: CSARHGQGDQPQHF. The J gene is TRBJ1-5, the V gene TRBV20-1; 8 nucleotides line up with TRBD1. Germline trimming cut 2 bases from V and 5 bases from J; bases unmatched to any gene: 5. The CDR3 runs to 14 residues. The V gene's germline CDR1 is DFQATT and CDR2 SNEGSKA (reference sequence).

Written as DNA, the CDR3 is TGTGCCACCTTGGGACAGGAAGGGCCCTACGAGCAGTACTTC. Protein: CATLGQEGPYEQYF. The V gene is TRBV10-3, the J gene TRBJ2-7, with TRBD1 identical over 8 bases. From germline, CDR1 is ENHRY and CDR2 SYGVKD. This CDR3 comprises 14 residues. Losses at the gene ends were 10 bases for V and 2 bases for J; bases not matched to a gene: 10.

This clonotype has a single count. The J gene is TRBJ2-5, the V gene TRBV3-1, with 9 bases lining up with TRBD1. With 0 bases clipped from V and 6 bases from J, the junction kept 14 bases outside the gene matches. This CDR3 comprises 18 residues. Germline loops: CDR1 LGHDT, CDR2 YNNKEL (reference sequence). Here the CDR3 reads CASSQDWGKDRGTKTQYF. CDR3 DNA: TGTGCCAGCAGCCAAGATTGGGGTAAGGACAGGGGAACGAAGACCCAGTACTTC.

CDR3 DNA: TGTGCCAGCAGCCAACTCCGGACGTCAACTAATGAAAAACTGTTTTTT. Amino acids: CASSQLRTSTNEKLFF. The chain carries TRBV14 and TRBJ1-4; no firm D call. The CDR3 covers 16 residues. The V and J ends lost 2 bases and 0 bases respectively, with 10 bases between them. From germline, CDR1 is SGHDN and CDR2 FVKESK.

The chain couples TRBV29-1 to TRBJ2-2; 15 bases line up with TRBD2. The length of the CDR3 is 16 residues. The germline CDR1 and CDR2 sequences are SQVTM and ANQGSEA. Unmatched junction bases numbered 7, after V lost 5 bases and J lost 6 bases. CDR3 coding DNA: TGCAGCGTTCCCGGACTAGCGGGAGGGCCTTCCGGGGAGCTGTTTTTT. This sequence encodes CSVPGLAGGPSGELFF.

V gene TRBV4-3 combines with J gene TRBJ1-1; D remains ambiguous. The germline V gene has CDR1 LGHNA and CDR2 YSLEER. The CDR3 consists of 13 residues. V was cut by 5 bases and J by 7 bases, with 14 bases left in between. The CDR3 spells CASSFSPGVEAFF. DNA of the CDR3: TGCGCCAGCAGCTTCTCACCGGGTGTTGAAGCTTTCTTT.